The 5 T cell receptor beta chains below were found in one sample sequenced in a study of T-cell reconstitution after alpha-beta-depleted transplantation in children. TCRbeta library construction was performed incorporating unique molecular identifiers. TCRdb re-derived calls from the PCR reads in MiXCR, one entry per CDR3 protein. Counted here are around 580,000 distinct CDR3 sequences, 23% occurring once; the ten biggest clones make up 13% to 15%. Sequenced here: PBMCs, mostly from graft donor cells, sampled 360 days after TCRalphabeta/CD19-depleted stem cell transplant. The source is a boy under two years old who had a stem cell transplant for acute myeloid leukemia, so the T cells may come from the graft donor.

This clonotype occurred many times. The rearrangement joins TRBV12-3 or TRBV12-4 to TRBJ2-4, with D tentatively TRBD2 (6 bases). The CDR3 loop spans 15 amino acids. V lost 6 bases, J lost 6 bases, and 18 bases lay in between. The CDR3 sequence: CASRGRDFSTNIQYF. The DNA of the CDR3 is TGTGCCAGCAGGGGACGGGACTTTAGCACAAACATTCAGTACTTC.

This clonotype was detected many times. The V gene is TRBV12-3 or TRBV12-4, the J gene TRBJ2-3; D possibly uses TRBD1 or TRBD2 (6 bases each). The CDR3 covers 15 residues. Trimming cost V 4 bases and J 1 base, with 12 bases left between them. The CDR3: CASSSRRGGTDTQYF. The CDR3 DNA sequence: TGTGCCAGCAGTTCGAGAAGGGGGGGCACAGATACGCAGTATTTT.

The genes are TRBV20-1 and TRBJ2-7; 7 bases agree with TRBD1. Germline V lookup: CDR1 DFQATT, CDR2 SNEGSKA (reference sequence). J gave up 6 bases and V 6 bases, and 14 bases lay outside the gene matches. This CDR3 contains 14 residues. The CDR3 loop reads CSALGQALYLEQYV. The DNA for the CDR3 is TGCAGTGCCCTTGGACAGGCGCTCTACCTCGAGCAGTACGTC.

In this sample, this clonotype turned up many times. The chain links TRBV7-6 to TRBJ1-4; D unclear. The CDR3 has 13 amino acids. Trimming cost V 3 bases and J 7 bases, with 9 bases left between them. Germline V CDR1 and CDR2: SGHVS, FNYEAQ. The CDR3 is CASSFVVGEKLFF. CDR3 DNA: TGTGCCAGCAGCTTCGTGGTTGGTGAAAAACTGTTTTTT.

This clonotype has only a few counts. The chain uses TRBV10-3 and TRBJ2-1, with 7 bases aligning to TRBD2. The CDR3 length is 17 residues. The germline V gene encodes CDR1 ENHRY and CDR2 SYGVKD. V lost 0 bases and J lost 5; bases outside the gene matches: 10. In DNA, the CDR3 is TGTGCCATCAGTGAGTCGAAAGGGCGGGGGACCCACAATGAGCAGTTCTTC. Protein sequence: CAISESKGRGTHNEQFF.